The rows below give T cell receptor beta chains drawn from one sample of a study of cytomegalovirus exposure and HLA in healthy donors. The table came from immunoSEQ multiplex PCR; TCRdb's copy has only in-frame clones and leaves some out. The table records around 110,000 clones, 75% of them present only once. Material: PBMCs. These TCRs come from a woman between 18 and 29 years old in good health and CMV-seronegative. The CDR3 runs from the conserved cysteine through the conserved F or W. The D gene is left open where the match is weak.

>.|TRBJ1-4|TRBV28
CAIGPGGEKLFF
>TRBD1|TRBJ1-2|TRBV28
CASSLRDRPNYGYTF
>TRBD1|TRBJ1-2|TRBV5-1
CASSFKSLDRGEDAGYTF
>TRBD1|TRBJ2-7|TRBV2
CASGQGPHEQYF
>TRBD1|TRBJ2-2|TRBV7-3
CASSLTGGGTGELFF
>TRBD2|TRBJ2-1|TRBV5-1
CASMPRSSGYNEQFF
>.|TRBJ2-2|TRBV2
CASRPNHKTGELFF
>.|TRBJ1-5|TRBV28
CASSGGTSTLYSNQPQHF
>.|TRBJ1-4|TRBV19
CASSMPPLFPEEKLFF
>TRBD1|TRBJ1-2|TRBV28
CASTEDRAVGYTF
>TRBD1|TRBJ1-1|TRBV5-1
CASSLVQGATEAFF
>.|TRBJ1-6|TRBV23-1
CASSPRTVGLRSPLHF
>TRBD1|TRBJ1-2|TRBV30
CAWSVGQGEVYGYTF
>.|TRBJ1-6|TRBV5-8
CASSLEQGSYNSPLHF
>.|TRBJ1-1|TRBV2
CASSDIPGGEAFF
>TRBD1|TRBJ2-3|TRBV29-1
CSVGGGTGADTQYF
>.|TRBJ1-2|TRBV6-5
CASRRRAIFNYGYTF
>TRBD2|TRBJ2-7|TRBV7-2
CASSSTSGGASDEQYF
>TRBD1|TRBJ2-1|TRBV6-5
CASSPGQGSYNEQFF
>.|TRBJ1-2|TRBV5-1
CASSLEGFGGDDYGYTF
>.|TRBJ1-1|TRBV6-4
CASSVQMNTEAFF
>TRBD2|TRBJ2-5|TRBV5-6
CASSLVASGVGETQYF
>.|TRBJ1-6|TRBV5-1
CASSEYLGSPLHF
>TRBD1|TRBJ1-2|TRBV30
CAWSVLGGGGYTF
>TRBD1|TRBJ2-2|TRBV5-1
CASSRTGGLDTGELFF
>.|TRBJ1-1|TRBV2
CASSFQGNTEAFF
>.|TRBJ1-1|TRBV2
CASSGQMNTEAFF
>TRBD1|TRBJ1-1|TRBV4-1
CASSPTGGTEAFF
>.|TRBJ1-1|TRBV15
CATSRDRTENTEAFF
>.|TRBJ1-4|TRBV6-1
CAISGSTNEKLFF
>TRBD1|TRBJ1-6|TRBV30
CAWSFPGQGFDSPLHF
>.|TRBJ1-1|TRBV10-1
CASRAGKRNTEAFF
>TRBD1|TRBJ2-1|TRBV12-5
CASQAGGSYNEQFF
>.|TRBJ2-3|TRBV6-5
CASRGDFPTDTQYF
>TRBD2|TRBJ2-7|TRBV6-5
CASRSGLAGPYEQYF
>.|TRBJ2-1|TRBV9
CASIGLDNEQFF
>TRBD2|TRBJ2-1|TRBV30
CAWSGTRLGSGGNEQFF
>TRBD1|TRBJ1-2|TRBV6-5
CASRDRGYPNYGYTF
>.|TRBJ1-5|TRBV15
CATSTGLYQPQHF